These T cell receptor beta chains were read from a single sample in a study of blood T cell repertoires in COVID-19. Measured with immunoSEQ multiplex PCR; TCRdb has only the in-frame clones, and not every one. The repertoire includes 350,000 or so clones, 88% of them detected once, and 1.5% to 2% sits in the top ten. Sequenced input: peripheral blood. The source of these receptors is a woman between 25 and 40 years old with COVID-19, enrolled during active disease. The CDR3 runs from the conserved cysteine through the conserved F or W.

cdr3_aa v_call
CASKEKGQGRYSGANVLTF TRBV19
CASSLWTEDPRYGYTF TRBV5-4
CASSFVLRGTPWNEQFF TRBV5-1
CASSPLPGYSNQPQHF TRBV18
CASSDSMGARSGYTF TRBV6-1
CASRLESGKYNSPLHF TRBV13
CASSYLTGTESPLHF TRBV6-2/TRBV6-3
CASSAGTGVSNQPQHF TRBV5-1
CASSLSGTGGQPQHF TRBV27
CAPPGRGVENEQFF TRBV19
CASSYDRGEIYEQYF TRBV7-2
CASSQVADNQPQHF TRBV4-1
CASSQYAGGDRAFF TRBV28
CASSYSIQGAGQPQHF TRBV6-5
CASSPTRTGGYTF TRBV19
CASSAGLAESTDTQYF TRBV6-1
CASSLASSGETQYF TRBV28
CASSYTDRGQETQYF TRBV6-5
CASSLGTPNTEAFF TRBV7-8
CASSPRDRATEAFF TRBV5-1
CASSMTATNEKLFF TRBV19
CSASASSNEKLFF TRBV29-1
CASSVQGNGQPQHF TRBV4-1
CASSSRPLIRDSYGYTF TRBV5-1
CAWSLHRDTEAFF TRBV30
CASSERPGSTEAFF TRBV6-1
CASSTGDRDTEAFF TRBV5-4